Shown below are 20 T cell receptor beta chains from a single sample sequenced in a study of CD8+ T cells in alopecia areata. Following RNA extraction, reverse transcription yielded cDNA that acted as the sequencing template. Sequencing used immunoSEQ multiplex PCR; TCRdb keeps in-frame clones, though not all of them. The sample lists some 180,000 clones; roughly 59% were seen once. The input for sequencing was CD4+ T cells sorted from blood, taken at week 0. These receptor sequences come from a human donor with alopecia areata.

This clone turned up a few times. V and J are TRBV25-1 and TRBJ2-2; no clear D. V was clipped by 5 bases and J by 2 bases, with 3 bases between them. This CDR3 contains 12 residues. Germline V gene sequence: CDR1 MGHDK, CDR2 SYGVNS. The CDR3 reads CASSQNTGELFF. CDR3 DNA: TGTGCCAGCAGTCAAAACACCGGGGAGCTGTTTTTT.

In the case of this clone: Other DNA sequences from this sample encode an identical CDR3 as well. The V call is TRBV29-1, the J call TRBJ2-5; TRBD1 matches at 10 bases. V lost 4 bases, J lost 5 bases, and 1 base stayed unmatched. The CDR3 consists of 12 residues. The germline V gene encodes CDR1 SQVTM and CDR2 ANQGSEA. In DNA form, the CDR3 reads TGCAGCGTTGGGGACAGGGGTGAGACCCAGTACTTC. Its protein is CSVGDRGETQYF. The entire variable domain, with the rest obtained from reference TRBV29-1 and TRBJ2-5, is as follows: SAVISQKPSRDICQRGTSLTIQCQVDSQVTMMFWYRQQPGQSLTLIATANQGSEATYESGFVIDKFPISRPNLTFSTLTVSNMSPEDSSIYLCSVGDRGETQYFGPGTRLLVL.

For this clone: Other DNA sequences within the sample encode an identical CDR3. The V and J genes are TRBV7-2 and TRBJ1-1; D unresolved. CDR3 length equals 14 residues. The germline V gene encodes CDR1 SGHTA and CDR2 FQGNSA. V was pared by 0 bases and J by 2 bases, with 7 bases between. DNA of the CDR3: TGTGCCAGCAGCTTAGCAGCGGCAAACACTGAAGCTTTCTTT. It specifies CASSLAAANTEAFF.

The chain joins TRBV4-3 to TRBJ2-7, with unresolved D. The V gene's germline CDR1 is LGHNA and CDR2 YSLEER. Trimming removed 0 bases from V and 2 bases from J, with 14 bases in between. The CDR3 has 16 amino acids. The CDR3 DNA follows: TGCGCCAGCAGCCAAGATTTCCTTTGGGCCACCTACGAGCAGTACTTC. This encodes CASSQDFLWATYEQYF.

The chain links TRBV4-3 to TRBJ1-1; D gene ambiguous. The germline V gene has CDR1 LGHNA and CDR2 YSLEER. Trimming took 0 bases from V and 11 from J, leaving 10 bases between them. The CDR3 totals 12 residues. The DNA of the CDR3 is TGCGCCAGCAGCCAAGATGGAGTGAGTGCTTTCTTT. This gives the protein CASSQDGVSAFF.

The rearrangement links TRBV5-6 to TRBJ2-1; D assignment may be TRBD1 or TRBD2 (6 bases each). V dropped 0 bases and J dropped 8 bases, with 18 bases sitting between them. The CDR3 is made up of 16 amino acids. Per the germline V gene, CDR1 is SGHDT and CDR2 is YYEEEE. CDR3 amino acids: CASSLVGGMVSDEQFF. The DNA of the CDR3 is TGTGCCAGCAGCTTGGTAGGGGGGATGGTTTCGGATGAGCAGTTCTTC.

This clone is a singleton in its sample. This chain uses TRBV29-1 with TRBJ2-5, with 7 bases aligning to TRBD2. The V segment lost 1 base and the J segment 4 bases; nucleotides outside the gene matches: 9. CDR1 SQVTM and CDR2 ANQGSEA come from the germline V gene. The CDR3 sequence is 15 residues long. CDR3 residues: CSVEATRGVGETQYF. CDR3 nucleotide sequence: TGCAGCGTTGAAGCGACCCGGGGGGTTGGAGAGACCCAGTACTTC.

V gene TRBV5-6 combines with J gene TRBJ1-6, with D unclear. The germline CDR1 and CDR2 sequences are SGHDT and YYEEEE. The V end lost 2 bases, the J end lost 6 bases, and 9 bases lay between the germline ends. The CDR3 contains 14 residues. As DNA, the CDR3 is TGTGCCAGCAGCTTACGGCAGGCTAATTCACCCCTCCACTTT. This codes for CASSLRQANSPLHF.

This sequence joins TRBV7-9 and TRBJ2-3; 8 nucleotides match TRBD1. V was pared by 5 bases and J by 3 bases, with 4 bases of the junction left unmatched. Germline V gene lookup returns CDR1 SEHNR and CDR2 FQNEAQ (reference sequence). The CDR3 has 14 residues. CDR3 residues: CASSLRGQTDTQYF. The CDR3 nucleotides read TGTGCCAGCAGCCTCAGGGGGCAGACAGATACGCAGTATTTT. Complete variable domain (other parts from reference TRBV7-9 and TRBJ2-3): DTGVSQNPRHKITKRGQNVTFRCDPISEHNRLYWYRQTLGQGPEFLTYFQNEAQLEKSRLLSDRFSAERPKGSFSTLEIQRTEQGDSAMYLCASSLRGQTDTQYFGPGTRLTVL.

This clone was detected a few times. The chain is built from TRBV6-5 and TRBJ2-7, with 7 positions matching TRBD1. This CDR3 is built from 13 residues. V lost 4 bases, J lost 6 bases, and 6 bases stayed unmatched. The germline V gene encodes CDR1 MNHEY and CDR2 SVGAGI. CDR3 DNA: TGTGCCAGCAGTTCATCGGACAGGTCCGAGCAGTACTTC. Protein product: CASSSSDRSEQYF.

The V gene is TRBV30, the J gene TRBJ1-1, with D possibly being TRBD1 (5 bases). V was pared by 1 base and J by 3 bases, with 21 bases between. CDR1 is GTSNPN, CDR2 SVGIG, per germline (reference sequence). This CDR3 comprises 17 residues. CDR3 region: CAWSAPGPHGGYTEAFF. In nucleotides, the CDR3 is TGTGCCTGGAGTGCTCCGGGACCCCATGGGGGGTACACTGAAGCTTTCTTT.

The chain uses TRBV29-1 and TRBJ1-2; 8 nucleotides match TRBD1. V lost 7 bases and J lost 4; bases outside the gene matches: 5. Per the germline V gene, CDR1 is SQVTM and CDR2 is ANQGSEA. CDR3 length: 12 amino acids. For the CDR3, the DNA is TGCAGCGCCCAGGACAGGGTCTATGGCTACACCTTC. The encoded protein is CSAQDRVYGYTF. The full variable domain, its missing parts supplied by reference TRBV29-1 and TRBJ1-2, is SAVISQKPSRDICQRGTSLTIQCQVDSQVTMMFWYRQQPGQSLTLIATANQGSEATYESGFVIDKFPISRPNLTFSTLTVSNMSPEDSSIYLCSAQDRVYGYTFGSGTRLTVV.

This clone has only one observation. CDR3 DNA sequence: TGTGCCAGCAGCTTAGGGGGTATCGATGAGCAGTTCTTC. Translation: CASSLGGIDEQFF. This chain links TRBV7-9 with TRBJ2-1; D is unclear. This CDR3 contains 13 residues. Trimming shortened V by 1 base and J by 8 bases, and 9 bases separated the two germline ends. Germline lookup yields CDR1 SEHNR and CDR2 FQNEAQ (reference sequence).

This clone was counted a single time. Since a much larger clone is just one base distant, this may be a read error. The chain combines TRBV7-2 with TRBJ1-1, with unresolved D. The CDR3 covers 13 residues. Trimming took 3 bases from V and 1 from J, leaving 6 bases between them. Germline values: CDR1 SGHTA, CDR2 FQGNSA. The chain's CDR3 is CASSFGRNTEAFF. In DNA, the CDR3 is TGTGCCAGCAGCTTCGGCAGGAACACTGAAGCTTTCTTT.

The V and J genes are TRBV25-1 and TRBJ1-1; D not resolved. V was cut by 5 bases and J by 5 bases, with 12 bases left in between. The CDR3 totals 13 residues. Germline CDR1 reads MGHDK; CDR2 reads SYGVNS. CDR3 loop: CASSSGGRTEAFF. Written as DNA, the CDR3 is TGTGCCAGCAGTTCCGGTGGGAGGACTGAAGCTTTCTTT.

This rearrangement joins TRBV28 to TRBJ1-5; 10 nucleotides line up with TRBD1. The germline CDR1 and CDR2 sequences are MDHEN and SYDVKM. With 5 bases clipped from V and 0 bases from J, the junction kept 7 bases outside the gene matches. The CDR3 length is 17 residues. CDR3 sequence: CASSGRDRGYSNQPQHF. In nucleotides, the CDR3 is TGTGCCAGCAGTGGCCGGGACAGGGGTTATAGCAATCAGCCCCAGCATTTT.

This rearrangement joins TRBV11-2 to TRBJ2-3, with D possibly matching TRBD2 (7 bases). The CDR3 covers 16 residues. Deletions cut 1 base from V and 2 bases from J, with 13 bases between. Germline assignment: CDR1 SGHAT and CDR2 FQNNGV. The DNA of the CDR3 is TGTGCCAGCAGCTTAGGGGCGGGGGCTACCACAGATACGCAGTATTTT. This sequence encodes CASSLGAGATTDTQYF.

CDR3: CASTRTSGGALGGTQYF. The CDR3, as DNA: TGTGCCAGCACCCGGACTAGCGGGGGAGCCCTAGGGGGGACCCAGTACTTC. This rearrangement joins TRBV27 to TRBJ2-5, with 13 bases lining up with TRBD2. Germline V gives CDR1 MNHEY, CDR2 SMNVEV (reference sequence). The CDR3 is made up of 17 amino acids. J gave up 7 bases and V 7 bases, and 15 bases lay outside the gene matches.

This clone was counted a few times. The CDR3 coding sequence is TGCAGCGTTGAGGAGGGAATGAACACTGAAGCTTTCTTT. This translates into CSVEEGMNTEAFF. The chain is built from TRBV29-1 and TRBJ1-1; D is ambiguous. Germline V CDR1 and CDR2: SQVTM, ANQGSEA. V gave up 3 bases and J gave up 0 bases, with 8 bases separating them. This CDR3 region has 13 residues.

Comment on this clone: A junction end diverges from the germline sequence, so it may reflect a read error. This rearrangement joins TRBV28 to TRBJ1-5; D is ambiguous. Germline lookup yields CDR1 MDHEN and CDR2 SYDVKM. CDR3 size: 11 residues. CDR3 amino acids: CASSSEGSPAF. CDR3 coding DNA: TGTGCCAGCAGTTCGGAAGGTTCCCCCGCTTTT.